This TCR beta chain originates from a study of CXCR3-negative and CXCR3-positive naive CD8 T cells. Broader study findings: The TRB CDR3s that CXCR3-positive naive cells carried were more hydrophobic than those of CXCR3-negative naive cells. Naive cells, whether CXCR3-negative or CXCR3-positive, had similar TRBV-TRBJ usage, while memory cells differed.

TRB cDNA libraries were made by UMI-labeled 5' RACE. With the 5' RACE reads reprocessed, TCRdb shows one record per CDR3 protein and no DNA. The sample totals some 66,000 distinct CDR3 sequences. Naive cells were sorted as CD45RO-, CCR7+, CD27+ and CD95-. Germline CDR1 MDHEN, CDR2 SYDVKM. The CDR3 runs 14 residues. In the case of this clonotype: Its antigen is still unknown.

The receptor comes from a human donor in good health. Some clones in this sample may be carry-over from other donors' samples. V is TRBV28 and J is TRBJ2-1; TCRdb indicates TRBD1, and absent DNA this call remains unverified. The sequenced material came from naive CXCR3- CD8+ T cells from blood. Subset in this sample: CD45RO-CCR7+CD27+CD95- naive CD8+ T cells lacking CXCR3 (TNR3-). The CDR3 here is CASSHSGPYNEQFF.